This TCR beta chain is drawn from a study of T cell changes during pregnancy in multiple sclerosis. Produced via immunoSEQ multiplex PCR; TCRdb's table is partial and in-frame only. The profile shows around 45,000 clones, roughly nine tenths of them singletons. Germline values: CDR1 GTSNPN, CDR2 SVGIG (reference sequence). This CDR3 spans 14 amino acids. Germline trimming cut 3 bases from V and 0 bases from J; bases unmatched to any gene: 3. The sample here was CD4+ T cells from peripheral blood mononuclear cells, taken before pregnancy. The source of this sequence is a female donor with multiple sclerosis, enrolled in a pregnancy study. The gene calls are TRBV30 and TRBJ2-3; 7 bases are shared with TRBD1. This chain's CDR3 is CAWSKDRSTDTQYF. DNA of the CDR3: TGTGCCTGGAGCAAGGACAGGAGCACAGATACGCAGTATTTT.